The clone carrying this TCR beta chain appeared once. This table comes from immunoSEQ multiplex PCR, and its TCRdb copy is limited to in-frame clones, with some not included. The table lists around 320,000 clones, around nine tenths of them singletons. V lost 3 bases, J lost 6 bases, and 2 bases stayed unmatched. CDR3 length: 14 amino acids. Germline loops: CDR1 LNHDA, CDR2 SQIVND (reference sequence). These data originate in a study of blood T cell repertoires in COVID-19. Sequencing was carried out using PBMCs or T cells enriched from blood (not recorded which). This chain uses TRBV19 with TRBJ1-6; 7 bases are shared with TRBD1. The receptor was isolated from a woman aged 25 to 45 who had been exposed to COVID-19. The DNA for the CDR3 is TGTGCCAGTAGTATTGGACAGGTTAATTCACCCCTCCACTTT. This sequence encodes CASSIGQVNSPLHF.